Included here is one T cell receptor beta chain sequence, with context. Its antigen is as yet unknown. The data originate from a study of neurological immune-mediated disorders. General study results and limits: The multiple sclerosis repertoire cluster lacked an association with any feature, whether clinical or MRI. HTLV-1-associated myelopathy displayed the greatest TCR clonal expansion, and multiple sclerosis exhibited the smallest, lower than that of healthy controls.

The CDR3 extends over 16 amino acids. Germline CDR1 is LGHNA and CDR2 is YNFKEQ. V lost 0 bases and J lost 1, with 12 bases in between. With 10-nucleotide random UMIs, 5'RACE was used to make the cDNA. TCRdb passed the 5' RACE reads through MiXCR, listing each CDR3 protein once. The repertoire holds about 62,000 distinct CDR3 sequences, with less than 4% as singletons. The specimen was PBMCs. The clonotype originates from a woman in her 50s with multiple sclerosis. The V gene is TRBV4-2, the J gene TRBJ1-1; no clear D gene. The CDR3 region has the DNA TGTGCCAGCAGCCAAGAATTCGGTCGGGCGAACACTGAAGCTTTCTTT. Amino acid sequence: CASSQEFGRANTEAFF.